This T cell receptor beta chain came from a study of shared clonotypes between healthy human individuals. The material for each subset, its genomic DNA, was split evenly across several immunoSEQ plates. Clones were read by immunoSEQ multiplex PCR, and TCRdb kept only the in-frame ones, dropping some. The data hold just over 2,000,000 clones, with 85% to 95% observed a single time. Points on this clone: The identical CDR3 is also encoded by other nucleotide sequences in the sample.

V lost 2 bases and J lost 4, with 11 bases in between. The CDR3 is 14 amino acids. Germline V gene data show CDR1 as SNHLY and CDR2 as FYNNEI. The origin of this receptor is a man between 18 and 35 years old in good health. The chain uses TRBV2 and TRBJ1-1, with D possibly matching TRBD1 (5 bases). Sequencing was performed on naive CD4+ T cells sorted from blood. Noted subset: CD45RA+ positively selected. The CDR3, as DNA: TGTGCCAGCAGTGAACTTGGGGGGGGCACTGAAGCTTTCTTT. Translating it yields CASSELGGGTEAFF.